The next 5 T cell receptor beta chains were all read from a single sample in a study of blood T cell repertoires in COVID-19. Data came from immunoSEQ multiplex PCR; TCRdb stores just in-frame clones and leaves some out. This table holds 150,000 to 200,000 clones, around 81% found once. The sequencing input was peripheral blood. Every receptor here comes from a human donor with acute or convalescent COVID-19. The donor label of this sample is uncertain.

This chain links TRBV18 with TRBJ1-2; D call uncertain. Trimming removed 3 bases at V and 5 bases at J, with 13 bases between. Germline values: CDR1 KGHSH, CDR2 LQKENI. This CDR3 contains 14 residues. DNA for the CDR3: TGTGCCAGCTCACCGGACGGAGGATGGTATGGCTACACCTTC. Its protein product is CASSPDGGWYGYTF.

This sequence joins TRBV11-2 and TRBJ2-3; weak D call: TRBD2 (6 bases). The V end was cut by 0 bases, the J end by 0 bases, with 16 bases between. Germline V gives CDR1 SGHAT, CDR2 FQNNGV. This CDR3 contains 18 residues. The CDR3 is CASSLDPSRGFSTDTQYF. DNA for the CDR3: TGTGCCAGCAGCTTAGATCCCTCCCGGGGGTTTAGCACAGATACGCAGTATTTT.

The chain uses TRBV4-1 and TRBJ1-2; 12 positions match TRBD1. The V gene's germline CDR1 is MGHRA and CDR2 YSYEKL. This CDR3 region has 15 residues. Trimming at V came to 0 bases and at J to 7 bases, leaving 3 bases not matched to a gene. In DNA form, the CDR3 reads TGCGCCAGCAGCCAAGAGGGGACAGGGGGCCTTGGCTACACCTTC. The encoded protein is CASSQEGTGGLGYTF.

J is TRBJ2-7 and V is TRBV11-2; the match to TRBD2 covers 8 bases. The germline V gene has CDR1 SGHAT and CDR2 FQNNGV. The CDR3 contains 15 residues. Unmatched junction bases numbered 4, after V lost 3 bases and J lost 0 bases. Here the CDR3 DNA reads TGTGCCAGCAGCTTGGTAGCGGGGAGCTCCTACGAGCAGTACTTC. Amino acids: CASSLVAGSSYEQYF.

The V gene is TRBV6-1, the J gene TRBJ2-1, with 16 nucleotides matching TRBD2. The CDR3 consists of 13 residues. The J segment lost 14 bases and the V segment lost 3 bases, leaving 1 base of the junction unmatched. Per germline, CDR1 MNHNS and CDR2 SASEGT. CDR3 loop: CASSEGLAGGKFF. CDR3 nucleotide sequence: TGTGCCAGCAGTGAGGGACTAGCGGGGGGGAAGTTCTTC.